The source of this T cell receptor beta chain is a study of T-cell reconstitution after alpha-beta-depleted transplantation in children. General observations from the study: The high TCRbeta diversity at day 60 in some patients came from surviving recipient T cells and thymic progenitors. Once a year had passed after transplant, T-cell counts and diversity came mostly from newly produced T cells. As was reported, about two months after transplant, alpha-beta T cells came from several hundred expanded graft clones.

V lost 2 bases and J lost 4, with 12 bases in between. The CDR3 extends over 16 amino acids. The germline V gene encodes CDR1 SGHTA and CDR2 FQGNSA. This clonotype was observed at least ten times. What it binds is unknown. During its preparation, the TCRbeta library received unique molecular identifiers. TCRdb recomputed calls from the PCR reads with MiXCR, one row per CDR3 protein. The table includes fewer than 700,000 distinct CDR3 sequences, approximately 12% detected once. Sequencing used PBMCs, mostly from graft donor cells, obtained 360 days after TCRalphabeta/CD19-depleted stem cell transplant. This sequence originates from a male patient younger than 18 who had a stem cell transplant for acute myeloid leukemia, so the T cells may come from the graft donor. The chain links TRBV7-2 to TRBJ2-6; D may match TRBD1 or TRBD2 (5 bases each). The CDR3 nucleotides read TGTGCCAGCAGCTTAACCACTAGGACAGGGGCCAACGTCCTGACTTTC. This gives the protein CASSLTTRTGANVLTF.